The sequence of this T cell receptor (beta chain) was determined in a study of Ad26.COV2.S vaccination and SARS-CoV-2 variants. Study-level points and caveats: Analyses of TCR breadth and depth may have underestimated total T cell responses. Spike-specific TCR breadth ran higher among vaccine recipients than placebo recipients. Reportedly, spike-specific CD8+ and CD4+ T cell responses achieved substantial breadth once vaccination had taken place.

Sequenced by immunoSEQ multiplex PCR; TCRdb stores in-frame clones only, minus some. The repertoire holds more than 85,000 clones, with roughly 75% as singletons. This CDR3 is 15 amino acids long. Germline V gene data show CDR1 as LGHNA and CDR2 as YNFKEQ. V lost 2 bases, J lost 2 bases, and 3 bases stayed unmatched. This clone was detected only a few times. No antigen is known for it. The rearrangement links TRBV4-2 to TRBJ2-3; 8 nucleotides match TRBD2. The clonotype comes from a human donor who had recovered from COVID-19. Sequencing was performed on peripheral blood, taken after recovery from COVID-19. CDR3 coding DNA: TGTGCCAGCAGCCAATTAGCGGGACCCACAGATACGCAGTATTTT. Translated: CASSQLAGPTDTQYF.